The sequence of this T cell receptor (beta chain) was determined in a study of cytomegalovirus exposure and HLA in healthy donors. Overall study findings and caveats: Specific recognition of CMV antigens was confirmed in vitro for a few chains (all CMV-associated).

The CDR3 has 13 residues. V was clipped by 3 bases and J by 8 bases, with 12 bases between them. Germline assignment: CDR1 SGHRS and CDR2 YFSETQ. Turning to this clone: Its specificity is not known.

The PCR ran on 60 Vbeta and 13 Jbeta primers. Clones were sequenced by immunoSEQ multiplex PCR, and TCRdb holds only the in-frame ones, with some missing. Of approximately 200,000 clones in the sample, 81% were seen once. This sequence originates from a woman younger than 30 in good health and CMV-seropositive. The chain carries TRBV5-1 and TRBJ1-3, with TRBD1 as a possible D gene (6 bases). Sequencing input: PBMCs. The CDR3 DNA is TGCGCCAGCAGCTCGTCCAGGGGAGACACCATATATTTT. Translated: CASSSSRGDTIYF.